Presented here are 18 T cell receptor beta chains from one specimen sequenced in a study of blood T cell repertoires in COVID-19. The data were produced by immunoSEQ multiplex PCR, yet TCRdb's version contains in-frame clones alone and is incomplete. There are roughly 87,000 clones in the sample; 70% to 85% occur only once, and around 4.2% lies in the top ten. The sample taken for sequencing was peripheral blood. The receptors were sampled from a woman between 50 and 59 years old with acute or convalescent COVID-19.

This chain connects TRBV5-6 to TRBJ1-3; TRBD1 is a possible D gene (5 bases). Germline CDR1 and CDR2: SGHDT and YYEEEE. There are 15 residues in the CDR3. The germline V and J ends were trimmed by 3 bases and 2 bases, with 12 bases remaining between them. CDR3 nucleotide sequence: TGTGCCAGCAGCTCCACAGTGGGGCCTGGAAACACCATATATTTT. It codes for CASSSTVGPGNTIYF. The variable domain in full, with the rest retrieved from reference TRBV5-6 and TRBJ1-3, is DAGVTQSPTHLIKTRGQQVTLRCSPKSGHDTVSWYQQALGQGPQFIFQYYEEEERQRGNFPDRFSGHQFPNYSSELNVNALLLGDSALYLCASSSTVGPGNTIYFGEGSWLTVV.

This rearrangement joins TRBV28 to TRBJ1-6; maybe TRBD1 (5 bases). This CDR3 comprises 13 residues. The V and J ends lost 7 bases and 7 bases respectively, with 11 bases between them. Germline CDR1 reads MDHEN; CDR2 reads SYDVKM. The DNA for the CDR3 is TGTGCCAGCACGGGACTCCCCAATTCACCCCTCCACTTT. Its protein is CASTGLPNSPLHF.

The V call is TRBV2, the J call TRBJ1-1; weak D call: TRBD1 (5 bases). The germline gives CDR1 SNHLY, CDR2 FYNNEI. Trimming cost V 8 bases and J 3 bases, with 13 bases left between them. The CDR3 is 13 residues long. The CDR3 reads CASSDSTYTEAFF. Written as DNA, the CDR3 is TGTGCCAGCTCTGACAGTACTTACACTGAAGCTTTCTTT.

The CDR3 region is CASRNPILSPEAFF. The CDR3 nucleotides are TGTGCCAGCAGGAATCCGATACTCTCTCCTGAAGCTTTCTTT. V usage is TRBV6-5 and J usage is TRBJ1-1, with D uncertain. The V end lost 6 bases, the J end lost 6 bases, and 17 bases lay between the germline ends. Germline V gives CDR1 MNHEY, CDR2 SVGAGI. The CDR3 has 14 residues.

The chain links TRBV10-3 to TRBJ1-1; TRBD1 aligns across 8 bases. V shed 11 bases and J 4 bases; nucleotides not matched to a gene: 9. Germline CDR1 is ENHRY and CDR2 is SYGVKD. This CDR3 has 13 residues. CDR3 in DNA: TGTGCCGTACGACAGGGGTTGAGCACTGAAGCTTTCTTT. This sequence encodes CAVRQGLSTEAFF.

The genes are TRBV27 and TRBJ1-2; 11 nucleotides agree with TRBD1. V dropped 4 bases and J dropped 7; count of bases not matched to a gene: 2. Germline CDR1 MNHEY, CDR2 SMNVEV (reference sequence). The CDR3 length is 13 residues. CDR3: CASSSGTGGGYTF. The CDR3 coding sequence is TGTGCCAGCAGTTCAGGGACAGGGGGTGGCTACACCTTC.

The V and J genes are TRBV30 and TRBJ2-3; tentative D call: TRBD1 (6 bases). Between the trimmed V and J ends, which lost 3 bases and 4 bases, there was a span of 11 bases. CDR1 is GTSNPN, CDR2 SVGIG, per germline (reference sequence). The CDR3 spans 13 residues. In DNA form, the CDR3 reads TGTGCCTGGAGACACAGGGCCCCAGATACGCAGTATTTT. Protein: CAWRHRAPDTQYF.

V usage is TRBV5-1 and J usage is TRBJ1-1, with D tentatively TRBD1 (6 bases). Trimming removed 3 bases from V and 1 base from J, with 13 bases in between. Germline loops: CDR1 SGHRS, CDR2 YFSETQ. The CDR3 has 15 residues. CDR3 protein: CASSSDGQPNTEAFF. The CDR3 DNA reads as TGCGCCAGCAGCTCGGATGGACAGCCGAACACTGAAGCTTTCTTT.

The CDR3 is CASSLLGQGGWETQYF. In DNA, the CDR3 is TGTGCCAGCAGCCTTCTGGGACAGGGAGGGTGGGAGACCCAGTACTTC. The chain couples TRBV27 to TRBJ2-5; the match to TRBD1 covers 9 bases. This CDR3 spans 16 amino acids. With V trimmed by 6 bases and J by 5 bases, 13 bases remained unmatched. Germline V gene data show CDR1 as MNHEY and CDR2 as SMNVEV (reference sequence).

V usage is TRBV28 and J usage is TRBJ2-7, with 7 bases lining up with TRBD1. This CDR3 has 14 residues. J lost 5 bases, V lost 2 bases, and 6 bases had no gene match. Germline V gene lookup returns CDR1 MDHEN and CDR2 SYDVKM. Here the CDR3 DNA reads TGTGCCAGCAGTTTAGGGGGACAGATTCACGAGCAGTACTTC. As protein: CASSLGGQIHEQYF.

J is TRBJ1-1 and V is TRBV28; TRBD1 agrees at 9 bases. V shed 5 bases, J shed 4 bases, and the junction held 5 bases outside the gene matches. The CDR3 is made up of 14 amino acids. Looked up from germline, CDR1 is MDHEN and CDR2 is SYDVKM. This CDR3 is CASSPWTGATEAFF. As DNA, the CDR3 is TGTGCCAGCAGTCCGTGGACAGGGGCCACTGAAGCTTTCTTT.

The CDR3, as DNA: TGTGCCAGCAGCCAAGCTGCCGGGGGACATGGCTACACCTTC. Residues: CASSQAAGGHGYTF. The V and J genes are TRBV3-1 (or the pseudogene TRBV3-2) and TRBJ1-2, with D tentatively TRBD1 (5 bases). With 1 base removed from V and 6 bases from J, the gap between germline ends came to 12 bases. Germline values: CDR1 LGHDT, CDR2 YNNKEL (reference sequence). The CDR3 spans 14 residues.

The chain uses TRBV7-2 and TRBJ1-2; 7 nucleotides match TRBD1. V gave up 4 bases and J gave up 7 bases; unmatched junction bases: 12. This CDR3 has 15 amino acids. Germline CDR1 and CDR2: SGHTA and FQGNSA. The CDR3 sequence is CASSYTGAVPPGYTF. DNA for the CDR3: TGTGCCAGCAGCTATACAGGGGCCGTCCCCCCTGGCTACACCTTC.

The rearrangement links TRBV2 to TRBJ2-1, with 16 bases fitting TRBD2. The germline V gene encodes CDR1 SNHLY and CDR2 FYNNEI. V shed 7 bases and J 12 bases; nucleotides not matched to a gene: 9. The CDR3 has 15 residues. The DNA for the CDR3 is TGTGCCAGCACCCTGGGACTAGCGGGGGGGCAAGGGCAGTTCTTC. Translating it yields CASTLGLAGGQGQFF.

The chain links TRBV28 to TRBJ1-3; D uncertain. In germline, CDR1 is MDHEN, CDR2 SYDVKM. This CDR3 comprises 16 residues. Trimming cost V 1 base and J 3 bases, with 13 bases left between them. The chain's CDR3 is CASSLSPGPLGNTIYF. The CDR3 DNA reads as TGTGCCAGCAGTTTATCCCCAGGCCCCCTTGGAAACACCATATATTTT.

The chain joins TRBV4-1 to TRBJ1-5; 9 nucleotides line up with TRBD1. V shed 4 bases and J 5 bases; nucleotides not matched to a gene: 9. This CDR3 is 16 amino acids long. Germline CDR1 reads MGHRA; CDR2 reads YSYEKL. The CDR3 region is CASSPGDRVGHQPQHF. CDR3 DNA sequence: TGCGCCAGCAGCCCCGGGGACAGGGTAGGGCATCAGCCCCAGCATTTT.

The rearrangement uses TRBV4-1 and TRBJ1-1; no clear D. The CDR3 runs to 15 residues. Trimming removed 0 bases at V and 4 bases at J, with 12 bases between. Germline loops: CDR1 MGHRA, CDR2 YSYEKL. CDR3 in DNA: TGCGCCAGCAGCCAAGATCCCACCGGCGGCACTGAAGCTTTCTTT. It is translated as CASSQDPTGGTEAFF.

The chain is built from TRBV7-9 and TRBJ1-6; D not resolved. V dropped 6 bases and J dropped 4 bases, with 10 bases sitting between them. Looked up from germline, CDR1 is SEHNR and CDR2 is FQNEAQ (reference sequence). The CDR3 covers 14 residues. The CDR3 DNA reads TGTGCCAGCAGTTCCGGGTCGTATAATTCACCCCTCCACTTT. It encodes CASSSGSYNSPLHF.